Following are 20 T cell receptor beta chains from one sample sequenced in a study of identical twins. TCRdb re-derived calls from the 5' RACE reads in MiXCR, one entry per CDR3 protein. The sample lists hundreds of thousands of distinct CDR3 sequences, approximately 20% occurring once. The same sample was also studied in work on yellow fever vaccine responses in identical twins.

Material for sequencing was CD4+ T cells sorted from blood. These receptors came from a woman between 18 and 29 years old in good health.

The V gene is TRBV6-5, the J gene TRBJ1-2; TRBD1 is a possible D gene (5 bases). The CDR3 has 13 residues. V shed 2 bases and J shed 5 bases, with 9 bases lying between them. Germline V gene lookup returns CDR1 MNHEY and CDR2 SVGAGI. CDR3 nucleotide sequence: TGTGCCAGCAGTTACCCCGCAGGGTATGGCTACACCTTC. The encoded protein is CASSYPAGYGYTF.

This clonotype occurred a few times. The chain employs TRBV11-2 and TRBJ2-7, with TRBD1 as a possible D gene (5 bases). The CDR3 runs 13 residues. V shed 3 bases and J shed 2 bases, with 8 bases lying between them. Germline V gene data show CDR1 as SGHAT and CDR2 as FQNNGV. This CDR3 is CASSLLGAYEQYV. As DNA, the CDR3 is TGTGCCAGCAGCTTGTTAGGGGCCTACGAGCAGTACGTC.

This clonotype was found many times. V is TRBV4-2 and J is TRBJ2-2; 10 bases line up with TRBD2. V shed 0 bases and J 2 bases; nucleotides not matched to a gene: 9. CDR3 length equals 19 residues. CDR1 LGHNA and CDR2 YNFKEQ come from the germline V gene. CDR3 bases: TGTGCCAGCAGCCAAGAGGCAGGGCTAGCGGGGGATAACACCGGGGAGCTGTTTTTT. This sequence encodes CASSQEAGLAGDNTGELFF.

A few counts support this clonotype. The J gene is TRBJ2-7, the V gene TRBV12-3 or TRBV12-4; D may be TRBD1 (7 bases). CDR3 size: 15 residues. V was pared by 6 bases and J by 3 bases, with 18 bases between. The CDR3 loop is CASSPQGRLVYEQYF. In DNA, the CDR3 is TGTGCCAGCAGCCCACAGGGGAGGCTAGTCTACGAGCAGTACTTC.

This clonotype showed up many times. The chain employs TRBV7-7 and TRBJ2-1; 7 nucleotides line up with TRBD1. This CDR3 region has 13 residues. Germline-derived CDR1 and CDR2 are SSHAT and FNYEAQ (reference sequence). The V and J ends lost 2 bases and 8 bases, in that order; junction bases with no gene match: 3. The CDR3 reads CASSLRGGDEQFF. The DNA of the CDR3 is TGTGCCAGCAGCTTACGAGGGGGCGATGAGCAGTTCTTC.

Only a few counts were recorded for this clonotype. The V call is TRBV6-2 or TRBV6-3, the J call TRBJ1-3; D gene uncertain. The V end was cut by 7 bases, the J end by 2 bases, with 9 bases between. The germline V gene has CDR1 MNHEY and CDR2 SVGEGT. The CDR3 extends over 13 amino acids. The CDR3 DNA sequence: TGTGCCAGCACAAATACGCCTGGAAACACCATATATTTT. It codes for CASTNTPGNTIYF.

This clonotype occurred a few times. The genes are TRBV10-3 and TRBJ2-6; TRBD1 matches at 10 bases. Looked up from germline, CDR1 is ENHRY and CDR2 is SYGVKD. The CDR3 has 18 residues. Losses at the gene ends were 7 bases for V and 0 bases for J; bases not matched to a gene: 9. CDR3 sequence: CAITPTGTGASGANVLTF. The CDR3 DNA sequence: TGTGCCATCACCCCAACCGGGACAGGGGCCTCTGGGGCCAACGTCCTGACTTTC.

This clonotype has more than one count but fewer than ten. V usage is TRBV18 and J usage is TRBJ2-1; no clear D gene. CDR1 and CDR2 (germline): KGHSH, LQKENI. This CDR3 comprises 14 residues. Trimming removed 0 bases from V and 5 bases from J, with 8 bases in between. In nucleotides, the CDR3 is TGTGCCAGCTCACCACCAAGCATAGACAATGAGCAGTTCTTC. This gives the protein CASSPPSIDNEQFF.

The chain recombines TRBV20-1 with TRBJ2-5; 7 bases match TRBD1. With V trimmed by 2 bases and J by 5 bases, 5 bases remained unmatched. This CDR3 has 13 residues. Germline CDR1 and CDR2: DFQATT and SNEGSKA (reference sequence). The CDR3 coding sequence is TGCAGTGCTAGACATACAGGGGCGGAGACCCAGTACTTC. This translates into CSARHTGAETQYF.

As DNA, the CDR3 is TGTGCCAGCAGTTCGGACCCATGGGGCAATCAGCCCCAGCATTTT. Protein: CASSSDPWGNQPQHF. V and J are TRBV6-2 or TRBV6-3 and TRBJ1-5; the D is unclear. The CDR3 has 15 residues. CDR1 MNHEY and CDR2 SVGEGT come from the germline V gene. V was cut by 4 bases and J by 2 bases, with 12 bases left in between.

The CDR3 loop is CAISETETGDTQYF. Here the CDR3 DNA reads TGTGCCATCAGTGAGACCGAGACCGGGGATACGCAGTATTTT. The chain joins TRBV10-3 to TRBJ2-3; D is undetermined. The CDR3 has 14 residues. Per germline, CDR1 ENHRY and CDR2 SYGVKD. The V end lost 2 bases, the J end lost 6 bases, and 12 bases lay between the germline ends.

This chain uses TRBV20-1 with TRBJ1-5; D ambiguous. V shed 1 base and J shed 11 bases, with 6 bases lying between them. Germline CDR1 DFQATT, CDR2 SNEGSKA (reference sequence). The CDR3 length is 10 residues. CDR3 amino acids: CSARGPSQHF. In nucleotides, the CDR3 is TGCAGTGCTAGAGGCCCCTCCCAGCATTTT.

This clonotype was seen only a few times. V and J are TRBV27 and TRBJ2-7; possibly TRBD1 or TRBD2 for D (5 bases each). This CDR3 region has 14 residues. V gave up 5 bases and J gave up 0 bases, with 11 bases separating them. CDR1 and CDR2 from the germline V gene are MNHEY and SMNVEV (reference sequence). The CDR3 coding sequence is TGTGCCAGCAGTGGATGGGGGAACTCCTACGAGCAGTACTTC. Its translation is CASSGWGNSYEQYF.

This rearrangement joins TRBV5-8 to TRBJ2-1; D perhaps matches TRBD2 (6 bases). The germline V and J ends were trimmed by 4 bases and 7 bases, with 9 bases remaining between them. From germline, CDR1 is SGHTS and CDR2 YDEGEE. The CDR3 is 12 amino acids. CDR3 sequence: CASSRRGNEQFF. In nucleotides, the CDR3 is TGTGCCAGCAGCCGACGGGGGAATGAGCAGTTCTTC.

This clonotype was counted a few times. Here the CDR3 DNA reads TGCAGCGTTGGGGACCCAAACTTTCTGAATGAGCAGTTCTTC. It codes for CSVGDPNFLNEQFF. The rearrangement links TRBV29-1 to TRBJ2-1; D tentatively fits TRBD1 or TRBD2 (5 bases each). CDR1 SQVTM and CDR2 ANQGSEA come from the germline V gene. The CDR3 loop spans 14 amino acids. The V and J ends lost 4 bases and 7 bases respectively, with 17 bases between them.

This chain connects TRBV6-2 or TRBV6-3 to TRBJ1-2, with D possibly being TRBD1 (6 bases). The CDR3 covers 12 residues. V gave up 6 bases and J gave up 4 bases, with 9 bases separating them. CDR1 and CDR2 from the germline V gene are MNHEY and SVGEGT. CDR3 region: CASRTDSYGYTF. The CDR3 DNA follows: TGTGCCAGCAGAACGGACAGCTATGGCTACACCTTC.

The genes are TRBV20-1 and TRBJ2-7, with D hard to call. From germline, CDR1 is DFQATT and CDR2 SNEGSKA (reference sequence). There are 11 residues in the CDR3. Trimming pared 3 bases from V and 2 bases from J, leaving 5 bases between. The CDR3 DNA is TGCAGTGCTAGTACAGCCTACGAGCAGTACGTC. It codes for CSASTAYEQYV.

The chain employs TRBV12-3 or TRBV12-4 and TRBJ2-7, with TRBD2 matching over 11 bases. V shed 6 bases and J 2 bases; nucleotides not matched to a gene: 3. The CDR3 has 14 amino acids. DNA for the CDR3: TGTGCCAGCAGGACTAGCGGGACCGCCTACGAGCAGTACTTC. Translating gives CASRTSGTAYEQYF.

The V gene is TRBV19, the J gene TRBJ2-1, with D possibly being TRBD1 (6 bases). V lost 7 bases, J lost 5 bases, and 18 bases lay in between. This CDR3 contains 15 residues. CDR1 LNHDA and CDR2 SQIVND come from the germline V gene (reference sequence). Here the CDR3 reads CASTHTGFFHNEQFF. DNA of the CDR3: TGTGCCAGTACTCATACAGGGTTTTTCCACAATGAGCAGTTCTTC.

This clonotype was observed a few times. This chain joins TRBV5-6 and TRBJ2-7, with D tentatively TRBD2 (7 bases). Trimming removed 1 base at V and 0 bases at J, with 11 bases between. The CDR3 consists of 15 residues. Germline CDR1 reads SGHDT; CDR2 reads YYEEEE. The CDR3 coding sequence is TGTGCCAGCAGCTTGCGTGGGGGGGCCTCCTACGAGCAGTACGTC. Protein: CASSLRGGASYEQYV.